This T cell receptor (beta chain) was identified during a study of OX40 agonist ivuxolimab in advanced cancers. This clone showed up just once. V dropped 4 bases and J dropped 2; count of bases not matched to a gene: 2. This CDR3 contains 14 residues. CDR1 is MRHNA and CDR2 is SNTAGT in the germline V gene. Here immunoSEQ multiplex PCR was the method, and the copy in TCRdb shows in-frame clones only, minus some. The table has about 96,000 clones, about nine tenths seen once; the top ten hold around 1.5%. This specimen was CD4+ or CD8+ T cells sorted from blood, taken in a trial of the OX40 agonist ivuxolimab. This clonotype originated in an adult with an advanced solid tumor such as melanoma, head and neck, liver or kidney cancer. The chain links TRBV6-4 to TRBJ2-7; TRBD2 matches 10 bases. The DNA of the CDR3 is TGTGCCAGCAGTGTACTAGCGGGACCCTACGAGCAGTACTTC. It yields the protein CASSVLAGPYEQYF.